Listed below are T cell receptor beta chains from one sample, sequenced in a study of cytomegalovirus exposure and HLA in healthy donors. Method: immunoSEQ multiplex PCR; TCRdb's copy keeps in-frame clones and lacks some. The sample holds about 200,000 clones, around 85% seen once. Sequenced sample: PBMCs. The receptors here all came from a man in his fifties in good health and CMV-seronegative. The CDR3 runs from the conserved cysteine through the conserved F or W. Fields, in order: clone size, D gene, J gene, V gene, CDR3 protein, CDR3 DNA. D genes are given only for firm matches. A row's size may be missing; if present it is once, few, many or a size class.

abundance: NA
d_gene: NA
j_gene: TRBJ2-7
v_gene: TRBV6-5
CDR3aa: CASSYRRELVSYEQYF
CDR3nt: TGTGCCAGCAGTTATAGGCGGGAACTGGTTTCCTACGAGCAGTACTTC

abundance: NA
d_gene: NA
j_gene: TRBJ1-5
v_gene: TRBV19
CDR3aa: CASSIAGGNQPQHF
CDR3nt: TGTGCCAGTAGTATAGCAGGGGGCAATCAGCCCCAGCATTTT

abundance: NA
d_gene: NA
j_gene: TRBJ1-5
v_gene: TRBV28
CDR3aa: CASSPRGHGNQPQHF
CDR3nt: TGTGCCAGCAGCCCCCGGGGTCATGGCAATCAGCCCCAGCATTTT

abundance: NA
d_gene: TRBD2
j_gene: TRBJ2-7
v_gene: TRBV7-2
CDR3aa: CASSLGPSGSSCEQYF
CDR3nt: TGTGCCAGCAGCTTAGGTCCTAGCGGGAGCTCCTGCGAGCAGTACTTC

abundance: NA
d_gene: NA
j_gene: TRBJ2-1
v_gene: TRBV7-9
CDR3aa: CASSSDYGFSSYNEQFF
CDR3nt: TGTGCCAGCAGCTCAGACTACGGATTTAGCTCCTACAATGAGCAGTTCTTC

abundance: NA
d_gene: NA
j_gene: TRBJ2-1
v_gene: TRBV10-3
CDR3aa: CAISESSGVDYNEQFF
CDR3nt: TGTGCCATCAGTGAGTCCAGCGGCGTGGACTACAATGAGCAGTTCTTC

abundance: few
d_gene: NA
j_gene: TRBJ1-1
v_gene: TRBV20-1
CDR3aa: CSSGGNTEAFF
CDR3nt: TGCAGTTCTGGCGGGAACACTGAAGCTTTCTTT

abundance: NA
d_gene: NA
j_gene: TRBJ2-7
v_gene: TRBV19
CDR3aa: CASSIRRENYEQYF
CDR3nt: TGTGCCAGTAGTATCAGACGGGAGAACTACGAGCAGTACTTC

abundance: NA
d_gene: TRBD1
j_gene: TRBJ2-1
v_gene: TRBV2
CDR3aa: CASRDREYENEQFF
CDR3nt: TGTGCCAGCAGGGACAGGGAATATGAAAATGAGCAGTTCTTC

abundance: NA
d_gene: NA
j_gene: TRBJ2-7
v_gene: TRBV27
CDR3aa: CASSAQVHYEQYF
CDR3nt: TGTGCCAGCAGTGCCCAGGTTCACTACGAGCAGTACTTC

abundance: NA
d_gene: NA
j_gene: TRBJ2-1
v_gene: TRBV25-1
CDR3aa: CASSEYGAYNEQFF
CDR3nt: TGTGCCAGCAGTGAATATGGAGCTTACAATGAGCAGTTCTTC

abundance: NA
d_gene: NA
j_gene: TRBJ1-1
v_gene: TRBV28
CDR3aa: CASSLARRGREAFF
CDR3nt: TGTGCCAGCAGTCTGGCTCGTCGGGGTCGTGAAGCTTTCTTT

abundance: NA
d_gene: NA
j_gene: TRBJ2-7
v_gene: TRBV5-1
CDR3aa: CASSEGGTYDEQYF
CDR3nt: TGCGCCAGCAGCGAGGGAGGGACATACGACGAGCAGTACTTC